A single T cell receptor (beta chain) is shown here with its context. There is no known antigen for this receptor. One base away there is no much larger clone; base qualities are not given. For CDR1 and CDR2, the germline V gene lists MNHNS and SASEGT. Taken from cysteine to phenylalanine, the CDR3 has 14 residues. The retained sequence is limited to the CDR3, 42 bases, with the frame set at the first base. V was cut back by 3 bases and J by 7 bases, leaving a gap of 13 bases between them. The trial excluded patients who had a history of autoimmune disease or who were on systemic immunosuppression. In every dose cohort, peripheral blood was drawn for TCR sequencing at baseline, cycle 4 day 1, and cycle 7 day 1. Samples were obtained from an open-label, multicenter, first-in-human phase I dose-escalation trial of ivuxolimab. The trial enrolled adults with locally advanced or metastatic head and neck squamous cell, hepatocellular, melanoma or renal cell carcinoma. Before TCR sequencing, CD4+ and CD8+ T cells were separately sorted from peripheral blood.

Genomic DNA was isolated from the sorted cells so that the TCRbeta CDR3 region could be sequenced. The immunoSEQ Assay was used to sequence the TCRbeta CDR3 regions. The clones in this table, taken by TCRdb from immuneACCESS, are in-frame only. Not every clone is retained; where verified, under half of the shortfall comes from an unresolved V gene, and the cause of the rest is unknown. The sample data list fewer than 70,000 clones, and roughly 84% of these were observed just once. Around 2.4% of the sample belongs to the ten largest clones. These data come from a study of OX40 agonist ivuxolimab in advanced cancers. In the study overall: The costimulatory receptor OX40 (CD134) was targeted by ivuxolimab, a fully human IgG2 agonistic monoclonal antibody. Intravenous ivuxolimab was administered to patients every 2 weeks at six dose levels: 0.01, 0.1, 0.3, 1.5, 3 and 10 mg/kg. Of the 50 to 55 patients in dose escalation, 19 had hepatocellular carcinoma, about 15 had melanoma, 9 had renal cell carcinoma and 9 had head and neck cancer. A male proportion of around 83% and a mean age of approximately 60 years, ranging from 23 to 79, were recorded for the dose-escalation cohort. Prior anti-PD-1, anti-PD-L1 or anti-CTLA-4 therapy was permitted, and about two fifths of dose-escalation patients had received checkpoint inhibitors. Partial responses occurred in three dose-escalation patients, of whom one had hepatocellular carcinoma and two had cutaneous melanoma. The point of sequencing TCRbeta in the periphery was to test whether ivuxolimab changed TCR sequence diversity and drove clonal T-cell expansion. The paper covers the monotherapy dose-escalation part of the phase I ivuxolimab trial, which included N of about 56 patients.

Study-wide findings and limitations: Low levels of normalized T-cell clonal expansion were also seen in some patients who did not respond. At doses of 0.1 to 3.0 mg/kg, clonal expansion of both CD4+ and CD8+ T cells in blood was seen between baseline and week 6. The antigen specificity of the clonally expanded peripheral T cells was not determined. After ivuxolimab, CD8+ T cells had more expanded clones than CD4+ T cells on average. In the 0.1-3.0 mg/kg groups, partial responders were among the patients with the lowest normalized peripheral clonal expansion, particularly in CD8+ T cells.

The source of this sequence is an adult with an advanced solid tumor such as melanoma, head and neck, liver or kidney cancer. The source material was CD4+ or CD8+ T cells sorted from blood, sampled in a trial of the OX40 agonist ivuxolimab. The rearranged chain carries TRBV6-1 and TRBJ2-1; no confident D gene assignment can be made. Here the CDR3 is given as CASSDRKRENEQFF. The DNA sequence is given as TGTGCCAGCAGTGACCGGAAGCGAGAGAATGAGCAGTTCTTC.